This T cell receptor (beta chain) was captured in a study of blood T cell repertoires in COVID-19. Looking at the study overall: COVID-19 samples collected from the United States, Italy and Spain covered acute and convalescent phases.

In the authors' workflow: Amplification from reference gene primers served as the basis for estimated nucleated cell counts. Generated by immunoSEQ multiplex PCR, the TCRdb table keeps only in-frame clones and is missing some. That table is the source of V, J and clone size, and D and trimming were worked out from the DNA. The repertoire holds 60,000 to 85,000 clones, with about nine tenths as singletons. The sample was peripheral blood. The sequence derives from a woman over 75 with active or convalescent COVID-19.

The CDR3 region is CASSYSNQPQHF. For the CDR3, the DNA is TGTGCCAGCAGCTATAGCAATCAGCCCCAGCATTTT. The rearrangement uses TRBV25-1 and TRBJ1-5; no firm D call. There are 12 residues in the CDR3. With 6 bases removed from V and 0 bases from J, the gap between germline ends came to 3 bases. Germline assignment: CDR1 MGHDK and CDR2 SYGVNS.